These 32 T cell receptor beta chains came from one sample sequenced in a study of T cells in Graves' hyperthyroidism and ophthalmopathy. Amplified regions were TCR beta CDR3 sequences from RNA transcripts. In the first-round RT-PCR of the TCR CDR3, the HTBI primer set was used. One entry per CDR3 protein results from TCRdb running MiXCR on the multiplex PCR reads. The repertoire has hundreds of thousands of distinct CDR3 sequences, roughly 37% of them found once; the top ten carry 7.5% to 9.5%. The sequenced material came from blood. These receptors all stem from a man between 18 and 35 years old with Graves' hyperthyroidism.

This clonotype appeared a few times. The rearrangement uses TRBV10-3 and TRBJ2-7; 10 nucleotides agree with TRBD2. The germline gives CDR1 ENHRY, CDR2 SYGVKD. The CDR3 is 14 amino acids. After removal of 10 bases from V and 7 bases from J, the junction contained 13 bases not matched to a gene. CDR3 in amino acids: CASRPGTSAGEQYF. The CDR3 region has the DNA TGTGCCAGCAGACCCGGGACTAGCGCTGGGGAGCAGTACTTC.

The chain is built from TRBV13 and TRBJ1-4; the match to TRBD1 covers 12 bases. Germline lookup yields CDR1 PRHDT and CDR2 FYEKMQ (reference sequence). The CDR3 totals 18 residues. V trimming: 3 bases; J trimming: 6 bases; junction bases outside the gene matches: 11. The CDR3, as DNA: TGTGCCAGCAGCTTGGCGGGACAGGGGGCAGACTATGATGAAAAACTGTTTTTT. Translated, it gives CASSLAGQGADYDEKLFF.

For the CDR3, the DNA is TGTGCCATCAGTGAACGGTCGATGGACAGAGAAGCTTTCTTT. Protein product: CAISERSMDREAFF. V usage is TRBV10-3 and J usage is TRBJ1-1; TRBD1 might be the D (6 bases). Deletions cut 3 bases from V and 8 bases from J, with 16 bases between. Germline loops: CDR1 ENHRY, CDR2 SYGVKD. The CDR3 spans 14 residues.

The sample holds many counts of this clonotype. This chain connects TRBV7-3 to TRBJ2-2; tentatively, D is TRBD1 or TRBD2 (5 bases each). This CDR3 contains 16 residues. Deletions cut 5 bases from V and 0 bases from J, with 13 bases between. Germline V gives CDR1 SGHTA, CDR2 FQGTGA. CDR3: CASSPRDRPNTGELFF. The CDR3 DNA follows: TGTGCCAGCAGCCCCCGGGACCGACCGAACACCGGGGAGCTGTTTTTT. The entire variable domain, with the rest obtained from reference TRBV7-3 and TRBJ2-2, is as follows: GAGVSQTPSNKVTEKGKYVELRCDPISGHTALYWYRQSLGQGPEFLIYFQGTGAADDSGLPNDRFFAVRPEGSVSTLKIQRTERGDSAVYLCASSPRDRPNTGELFFGEGSRLTVL.

The chain joins TRBV7-9 to TRBJ1-1; D unclear. The CDR3 runs 14 residues. V was shortened by 5 bases and J by 5 bases, with 15 bases between the two germline ends. In germline, CDR1 is SEHNR, CDR2 FQNEAQ (reference sequence). CDR3 in DNA: TGTGCCAGCAGCCCCCAAAGCCCGAGGACTGAAGCTTTCTTT. Translated, it gives CASSPQSPRTEAFF.

On this clonotype itself: A much larger clone is a single base away; this may be a read error. The rearrangement joins TRBV7-9 to TRBJ2-5; 8 positions agree with TRBD1. There are 15 residues in the CDR3. The germline V gene has CDR1 SEHNR and CDR2 FQNEAQ (reference sequence). In nucleotides, the CDR3 is TGTGCCAGCAGCGACGGACAGGGAATGCGCGAGACCCTGTACTTC. Translated: CASSDGQGMRETLYF.

This clonotype was recorded once. The chain couples TRBV20-1 to TRBJ1-1; TRBD1 aligns across 8 bases. The CDR3 extends over 13 amino acids. V shed 8 bases, J shed 4 bases, and the junction held 9 bases outside the gene matches. The germline CDR1 and CDR2 sequences are DFQATT and SNEGSKA (reference sequence). CDR3 sequence reads: CSLAQGAGTEAFF. The CDR3 nucleotides are TGCAGTTTAGCGCAGGGGGCTGGCACTGAAGCTTTCTTT.

The J gene is TRBJ2-7, the V gene TRBV7-9; 10 positions match TRBD1. Germline CDR1 and CDR2: SEHNR and FQNEAQ (reference sequence). The CDR3 totals 15 residues. V was pared by 5 bases and J by 5 bases, with 9 bases of the junction left unmatched. The CDR3 region is CASSPRDRGLDEQYF. DNA for the CDR3: TGTGCCAGCAGCCCCAGGGACAGGGGATTGGACGAGCAGTACTTC.

The count of this clonotype is one. A single base separates this from a much larger clone, so it may be a read error. In DNA form, the CDR3 reads TGTGCCATCTCGGGCGGAGTACCGAGATACGAGCAGTACTTC. Residues: CAISGGVPRYEQYF. The V and J genes are TRBV10-3 and TRBJ2-7; D remains ambiguous. Trimming left V 8 bases short and J 4 bases short, with 18 bases between. The CDR3 spans 14 residues. CDR1 is ENHRY and CDR2 is SYGVKD in the germline V gene.

A note on this clonotype: It may be a read error: a sequence one base away is much more abundant. V is TRBV9 and J is TRBJ1-2; D gene uncertain. Germline CDR1 SGDLS, CDR2 YYNGEE. This CDR3 contains 14 residues. The CDR3 spells CASSLGRSRDGYAF. Written as DNA, the CDR3 is TGTGCCAGCAGCTTAGGACGGAGCCGCGATGGCTACGCCTTC.

This clonotype was seen repeatedly, ten times or more. V usage is TRBV10-2 and J usage is TRBJ2-7; no clear D. V was shortened by 3 bases and J by 2 bases, with 2 bases between the two germline ends. Germline V gene data show CDR1 as WSHSY and CDR2 as SAAADI. The CDR3 has 11 residues. The CDR3 DNA sequence: TGCGCCAGCAGTGATGCCTACGAGCAGTACTTC. It encodes CASSDAYEQYF.

The table lists this clonotype with a few counts. V and J are TRBV19 and TRBJ1-5; TRBD1 aligns across 8 bases. J gave up 2 bases and V 6 bases, and 9 bases lay outside the gene matches. CDR3 length: 16 residues. The germline CDR1 and CDR2 sequences are LNHDA and SQIVND (reference sequence). The CDR3 nucleotides read TGTGCCAGTAGAAATGACAGGGGAGTTGGCAATCAGCCCCAGCATTTT. The encoded protein is CASRNDRGVGNQPQHF.

For this clonotype: Just one base apart from a much larger clone, this may be a read error. This likely comes from a read error, as the CDR3 has no conserved phenylalanine or tryptophan at its end. The rearrangement joins TRBV20-1 to TRBJ1-1; 11 positions match TRBD1. The CDR3 loop spans 12 amino acids. Per germline, CDR1 DFQATT and CDR2 SNEGSKA (reference sequence). As DNA, the CDR3 is TGCAGCGCGGACAGGGGGCACACTGAAGCTTTCCTT. Translating it yields CSADRGHTEAFL.

The chain carries TRBV15 and TRBJ1-2; D remains unclear. V lost 2 bases and J 8 bases, leaving 21 bases between the germline ends. The CDR3 runs to 16 residues. Germline loops: CDR1 LNHNV, CDR2 YYDKDF (reference sequence). Here the CDR3 reads CATSRLPGIVLGGYTF. The CDR3 bases are TGTGCCACCAGCAGACTACCGGGGATAGTATTGGGAGGCTACACCTTC.

This chain connects TRBV4-1 to TRBJ2-7; TRBD2 aligns across 9 bases. The trim removed 1 base at V and 6 bases at J, leaving 4 bases unmatched. The CDR3 loop spans 14 amino acids. The V gene's germline CDR1 is MGHRA and CDR2 YSYEKL. DNA for the CDR3: TGCGCCAGCAGCCAAGGGCAACTAGCGGGCGAGCAGTACTTC. Translation: CASSQGQLAGEQYF.

Ten or more counts support this clonotype. The chain is built from TRBV24-1 and TRBJ1-5; no clear D. Germline CDR1 KGHDR, CDR2 SFDVKD. The length of the CDR3 is 14 residues. Deletions cut 1 base from V and 13 bases from J, with 16 bases between. The chain's CDR3 is CATSDLQPRRGQHF. The CDR3 nucleotides are TGTGCCACCAGTGATTTACAGCCTCGGAGAGGGCAGCATTTT.

The chain combines TRBV10-3 with TRBJ2-7; no clear D gene. Germline assignment: CDR1 ENHRY and CDR2 SYGVKD. The CDR3 extends over 12 amino acids. V lost 7 bases and J 7 bases, leaving 14 bases between the germline ends. The DNA of the CDR3 is TGTGCCATCATGGGCGTTACCGGGGAGCAGTACTTC. Its translation: CAIMGVTGEQYF.

The V and J genes are TRBV29-1 and TRBJ1-1, with D possibly TRBD1 on 6 matching bases. CDR3 length equals 11 residues. Germline V CDR1 and CDR2: SQVTM, ANQGSEA. As DNA, the CDR3 is TGCAGACCGACAGGGAACACTGAAGCTTTCTTT. The encoded protein is CRPTGNTEAFF.

This clonotype was picked up many times. The rearrangement links TRBV20-1 to TRBJ1-1; D call uncertain. Trimming took 3 bases from V and 1 from J, leaving 6 bases between them. The length of the CDR3 is 12 residues. The germline V gene encodes CDR1 DFQATT and CDR2 SNEGSKA (reference sequence). The CDR3 DNA reads as TGCAGTGCTAGGTCCCCGAACACTGAAGCTTTCTTT. This encodes CSARSPNTEAFF.

This clonotype was observed at least ten times. The CDR3 reads CSAIPGLAGGHKTQYF. CDR3 sequence (DNA): TGCAGTGCTATACCGGGACTAGCGGGAGGGCACAAGACCCAGTACTTC. The chain links TRBV20-1 to TRBJ2-5, with 16 bases fitting TRBD2. The V and J ends lost 4 bases and 6 bases, in that order; junction bases with no gene match: 8. CDR1 is DFQATT, CDR2 SNEGSKA, per germline (reference sequence). The length of the CDR3 is 16 residues.

This clonotype was recorded many times. This chain connects TRBV7-8 to TRBJ1-6; D not certain. V was clipped by 2 bases and J by 8 bases, with 7 bases between them. The CDR3 extends over 13 amino acids. Germline V gene lookup returns CDR1 SGHVS and CDR2 FQNEAQ. CDR3 DNA: TGTGCCAGCAGCTTATCGGGAGATTCACCCCTCCACTTT. It yields the protein CASSLSGDSPLHF.

This chain joins TRBV7-3 and TRBJ1-4, with D perhaps matching TRBD1 (5 bases). V lost 5 bases and J lost 7, with 11 bases in between. The germline CDR1 and CDR2 sequences are SGHTA and FQGTGA. CDR3 length: 13 residues. The CDR3 is CASSGMRGEKLFF. Here the CDR3 DNA reads TGTGCCAGCAGCGGGATGAGGGGTGAAAAACTGTTTTTT. Full variable domain (missing parts from reference TRBV7-3 and TRBJ1-4): GAGVSQTPSNKVTEKGKYVELRCDPISGHTALYWYRQSLGQGPEFLIYFQGTGAADDSGLPNDRFFAVRPEGSVSTLKIQRTERGDSAVYLCASSGMRGEKLFFGSGTQLSVL.

This clonotype was seen a few times. The chain recombines TRBV7-9 with TRBJ1-5; TRBD1 matches 8 bases. V shed 7 bases and J 4 bases; nucleotides not matched to a gene: 6. The CDR3 covers 14 residues. Per germline, CDR1 SEHNR and CDR2 FQNEAQ (reference sequence). The CDR3 DNA sequence: TGTGCCAGCACCCAGGGGGCCGGGAATCAGCCCCAGCATTTT. Protein product: CASTQGAGNQPQHF.

The chain joins TRBV20-1 to TRBJ2-7; TRBD1 might be the D (5 bases). Germline V gene data show CDR1 as DFQATT and CDR2 as SNEGSKA (reference sequence). Trimming left V 2 bases short and J 4 bases short, with 18 bases between. The length of the CDR3 is 15 residues. CDR3 region: CSARRTRGILYEQYF. The CDR3 DNA reads as TGCAGTGCTAGAAGGACAAGGGGTATTTTATACGAGCAGTACTTC.

Note on this clonotype: A much more abundant neighbour one base away suggests this may be a read error. The V gene is TRBV10-3, the J gene TRBJ1-1, with a possible D match to TRBD1 (6 bases). CDR1 and CDR2 (germline): ENHRY, SYGVKD. The CDR3 extends over 15 amino acids. DNA for the CDR3: TGTGCCAGCAGTTACCCACAGGGAGGACGGACTGAAGCTTACTTT. Amino acids: CASSYPQGGRTEAYF.

In this sample, this clonotype turned up a few times. V gene TRBV15 combines with J gene TRBJ2-7; 9 bases match TRBD2. The CDR3 sequence is 16 residues long. Germline V gives CDR1 LNHNV, CDR2 YYDKDF (reference sequence). V shed 3 bases, J shed 2 bases, and the junction held 8 bases outside the gene matches. The DNA of the CDR3 is TGTGCCACCAGCAGCCTTAGCGGGAGTCCCCCCTACGAGCAGTACTTC. Protein product: CATSSLSGSPPYEQYF. Supplemented by reference TRBV15 and TRBJ2-7, the full variable domain reads DAMVIQNPRYQVTQFGKPVTLSCSQTLNHNVMYWYQQKSSQAPKLLFHYYDKDFNNEADTPDNFQSRRPNTSFCFLDIRSPGLGDTAMYLCATSSLSGSPPYEQYFGPGTRLTVT.

This sequence joins TRBV7-9 and TRBJ1-1, with a tentative D call TRBD1 (5 bases). V gave up 6 bases and J gave up 1 base, with 12 bases separating them. This CDR3 has 14 residues. Germline V CDR1 and CDR2: SEHNR, FQNEAQ (reference sequence). The CDR3, as DNA: TGTGCCAGCAGGGAAGGAGGGGAGAACACTGAAGCTTTCTTT. It specifies CASREGGENTEAFF.

This clonotype was counted only a few times. The genes are TRBV2 and TRBJ2-7, with 8 bases that match TRBD2. The CDR3 runs 13 residues. Germline assignment: CDR1 SNHLY and CDR2 FYNNEI. With V trimmed by 6 bases and J by 6 bases, 7 bases remained unmatched. This chain's CDR3 is CASRPGLVGEQYF. The DNA for the CDR3 is TGTGCCAGCAGGCCGGGACTAGTAGGCGAGCAGTACTTC.

This clonotype was seen a handful of times. The genes are TRBV15 and TRBJ2-3; 7 bases line up with TRBD2. J gave up 6 bases and V 5 bases, and 8 bases lay outside the gene matches. The CDR3 has 14 amino acids. In germline, CDR1 is LNHNV, CDR2 YYDKDF (reference sequence). The CDR3 nucleotides read TGTGCCACCAGCGATCGGACTAGTAGCGATACGCAGTATTTT. Encoded protein: CATSDRTSSDTQYF.

V gene TRBV7-1 combines with J gene TRBJ1-3; the D gene is possibly TRBD1 (6 bases). TRBV7-1 is filed as an ORF, its function uncertain. The CDR3 runs 17 residues. Trimming cost V 2 bases and J 1 base, with 15 bases left between them. This chain's CDR3 is CASSSPTNRVSGNTIYF. CDR3 nucleotide sequence: TGTGCCAGCAGCTCACCAACCAACAGGGTTTCTGGAAACACCATATATTTT.

This clonotype was counted many times. The chain joins TRBV25-1 to TRBJ1-6, with a tentative D call TRBD1 (6 bases). CDR3 size: 18 residues. The germline CDR1 and CDR2 sequences are MGHDK and SYGVNS. Trimming cost V 2 bases and J 4 bases, with 18 bases left between them. The CDR3 DNA is TGTGCCAGCAGTGAAGTAGACCAGGGGTGGGGATATAATTCACCCCTCCACTTT. It encodes CASSEVDQGWGYNSPLHF.

This clonotype came up a few times. The chain joins TRBV2 to TRBJ2-2, with 10 bases that match TRBD1. CDR3 length equals 15 residues. V dropped 6 bases and J dropped 5; count of bases not matched to a gene: 6. Germline loops: CDR1 SNHLY, CDR2 FYNNEI. CDR3 amino acids: CASRPGTGVTGELFF. The CDR3 nucleotides read TGTGCCAGCAGACCCGGGACAGGGGTAACCGGGGAGCTGTTTTTT.